This T cell receptor (beta chain) was identified during a study of T-cell memory formation after mild COVID-19. There are many counts of this clonotype. The TCR alpha and TCR beta cDNA libraries, bearing sample barcodes and UMIs, were generated by 5'RACE using constant-segment primers. TCRdb analysed the 5' RACE reads with MiXCR anew, one entry per CDR3 protein. The data show around 250,000 distinct CDR3 sequences, approximately 16% seen once. The CDR3 loop spans 16 amino acids. Germline assignment: CDR1 DFQATT and CDR2 SNEGSKA (reference sequence). Trimming at V came to 0 bases and at J to 4 bases, leaving 5 bases not matched to a gene.

The rearrangement uses TRBV20-1 and TRBJ2-5; TRBD2 matches at 13 bases. Sequencing used PBMCs or a T cell subset sorted from them (not recorded which). The source of this sequence is a man between 18 and 29 years old who had mild COVID-19 (a few samples of this study predate the infection). Cell type and time point are not known. CDR3 sequence: CSARDPWTSGGETQYF. The CDR3 DNA follows: TGCAGTGCTAGAGATCCATGGACTAGCGGGGGAGAGACCCAGTACTTC.